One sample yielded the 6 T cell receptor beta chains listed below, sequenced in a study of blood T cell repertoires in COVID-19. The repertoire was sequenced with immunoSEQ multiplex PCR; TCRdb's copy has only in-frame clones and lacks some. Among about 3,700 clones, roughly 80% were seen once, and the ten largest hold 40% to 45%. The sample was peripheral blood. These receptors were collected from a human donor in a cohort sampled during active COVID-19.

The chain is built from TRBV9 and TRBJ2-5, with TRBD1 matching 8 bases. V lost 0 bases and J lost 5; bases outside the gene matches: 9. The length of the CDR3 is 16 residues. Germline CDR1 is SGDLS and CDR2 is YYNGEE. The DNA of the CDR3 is TGTGCCAGCAGCGTAGACTGGGCAGGGGGCATGGAGACCCAGTACTTC. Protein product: CASSVDWAGGMETQYF. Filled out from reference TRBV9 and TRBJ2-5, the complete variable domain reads DSGVTQTPKHLITATGQRVTLRCSPRSGDLSVYWYQQSLDQGLQFLIQYYNGEERAKGNILERFSAQQFPDLHSELNLSSLELGDSALYFCASSVDWAGGMETQYFGPGTRLLVL.

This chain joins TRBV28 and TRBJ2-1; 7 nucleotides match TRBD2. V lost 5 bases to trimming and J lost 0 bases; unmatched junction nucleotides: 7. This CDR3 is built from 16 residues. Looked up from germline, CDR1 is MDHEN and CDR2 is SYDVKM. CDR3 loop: CASSPSGDLSYNEQFF. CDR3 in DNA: TGTGCCAGCAGTCCAAGCGGGGACCTCTCCTACAATGAGCAGTTCTTC.

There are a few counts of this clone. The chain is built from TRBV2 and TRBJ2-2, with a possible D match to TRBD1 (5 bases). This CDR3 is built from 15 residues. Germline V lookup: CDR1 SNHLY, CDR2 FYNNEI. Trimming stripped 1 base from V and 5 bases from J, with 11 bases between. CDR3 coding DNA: TGTGCCAGCAGTGAAGGCAGGGTCAAGACCGGGGAGCTGTTTTTT. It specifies CASSEGRVKTGELFF.

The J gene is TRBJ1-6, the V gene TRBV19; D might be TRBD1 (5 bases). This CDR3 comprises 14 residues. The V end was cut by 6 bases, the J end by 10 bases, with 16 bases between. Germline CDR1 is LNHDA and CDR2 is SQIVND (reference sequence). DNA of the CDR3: TGTGCCAGTAGGGCGCAGGGTGGTTACTCACCCCTCCACTTT. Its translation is CASRAQGGYSPLHF.

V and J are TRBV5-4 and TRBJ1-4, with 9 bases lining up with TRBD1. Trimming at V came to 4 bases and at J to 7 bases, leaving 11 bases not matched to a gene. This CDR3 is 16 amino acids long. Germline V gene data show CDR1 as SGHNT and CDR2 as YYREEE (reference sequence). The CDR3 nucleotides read TGTGCCAGCAGCCCAGGGACAGGGCCGAGGGGTGAAAAACTGTTTTTT. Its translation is CASSPGTGPRGEKLFF.

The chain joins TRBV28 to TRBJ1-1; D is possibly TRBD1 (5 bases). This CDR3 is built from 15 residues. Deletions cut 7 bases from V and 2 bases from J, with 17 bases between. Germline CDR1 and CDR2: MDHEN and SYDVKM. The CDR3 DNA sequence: TGTGCCAGCATCCCTCCTCCGACAGCCAACACTGAAGCTTTCTTT. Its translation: CASIPPPTANTEAFF.